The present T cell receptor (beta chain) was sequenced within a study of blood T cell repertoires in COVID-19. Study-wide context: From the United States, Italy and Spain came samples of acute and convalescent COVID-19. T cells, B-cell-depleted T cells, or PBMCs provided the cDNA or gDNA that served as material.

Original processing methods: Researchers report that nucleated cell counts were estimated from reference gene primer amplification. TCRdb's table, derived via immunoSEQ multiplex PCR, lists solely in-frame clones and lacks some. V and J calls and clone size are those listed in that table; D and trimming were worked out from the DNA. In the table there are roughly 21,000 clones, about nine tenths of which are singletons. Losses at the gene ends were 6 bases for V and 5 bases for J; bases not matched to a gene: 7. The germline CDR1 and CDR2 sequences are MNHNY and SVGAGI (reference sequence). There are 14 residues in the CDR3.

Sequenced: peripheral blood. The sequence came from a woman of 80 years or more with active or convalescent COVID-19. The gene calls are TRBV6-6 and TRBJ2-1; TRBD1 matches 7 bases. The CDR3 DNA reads TGTGCCAGCAGCGAGGGGACAGATAACAATGAGCAGTTCTTC. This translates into CASSEGTDNNEQFF.